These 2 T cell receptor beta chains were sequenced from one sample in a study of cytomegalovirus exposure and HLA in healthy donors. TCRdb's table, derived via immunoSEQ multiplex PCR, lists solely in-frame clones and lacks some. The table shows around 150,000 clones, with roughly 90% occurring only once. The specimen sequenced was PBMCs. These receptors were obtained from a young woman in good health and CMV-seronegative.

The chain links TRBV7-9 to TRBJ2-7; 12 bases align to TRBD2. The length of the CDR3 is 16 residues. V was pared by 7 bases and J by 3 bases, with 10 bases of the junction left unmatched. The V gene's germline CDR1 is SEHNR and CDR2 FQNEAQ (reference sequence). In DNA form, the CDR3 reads TGTGCCAGCACCTTTTGGACTAGCGGGGCTTACTACGAGCAGTACTTC. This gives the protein CASTFWTSGAYYEQYF.

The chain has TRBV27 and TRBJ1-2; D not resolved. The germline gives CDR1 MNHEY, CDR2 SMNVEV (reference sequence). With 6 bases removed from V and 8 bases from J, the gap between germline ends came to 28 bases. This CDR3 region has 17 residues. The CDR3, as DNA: TGTGCCAGCAGGACCCCACTGGCGGAGGAGCGGCTTGGGGGCTACACCTTC. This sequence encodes CASRTPLAEERLGGYTF.